This T cell receptor (beta chain) comes out of a study of blood T cells in healthy people across ages. Every participating donor contributed approximately 10 milliliters of peripheral blood through a draw. This clonotype was picked up a small number of times. A J-beta primer mix and a sample-barcoded 5' primer were used in a second PCR of about 6 to 12 cycles. Every sample produced at least 2.5 million CDR3-containing paired-end reads. A single record per CDR3 protein comes from TCRdb applying MiXCR to the 5' RACE reads. The table records approximately 850,000 distinct CDR3 sequences, 40% to 50% of them present only once. Germline V gives CDR1 SGHRS, CDR2 YFSETQ. CDR3 length: 16 amino acids. After removal of 0 bases from V and 7 bases from J, the junction contained 7 bases not matched to a gene.

The TCR originated in a man between 60 and 75 years old in good health. Sequencing was performed on blood. The V gene is TRBV5-1, the J gene TRBJ2-1; 10 nucleotides agree with TRBD2. The CDR3 region is CASSLAWTSGKNEQFF. DNA of the CDR3: TGCGCCAGCAGCTTGGCCTGGACTAGCGGTAAAAATGAGCAGTTCTTC.